The subject of this entry is one TCR beta chain. Its antigen is not identified. Reverse transcribing all isolated RNA meant expressed TCRB transcripts were sequenced. Naive, central memory and regulatory T cell samples averaged roughly 3.6 million immunoSEQ reads each. Sequenced by immunoSEQ multiplex PCR; TCRdb stores in-frame clones only, minus some. The sample records over 300,000 clones, about a tenth being singletons. The germline V gene has CDR1 MNHNY and CDR2 SVGAGI (reference sequence). CDR3 length: 16 residues. V gave up 6 bases and J gave up 1 base, with 19 bases separating them. This specimen belongs to a study of beta chain features in type 1 diabetes. Study-wide points: TCRB CDR3 length was moderately but significantly reduced in all four CD4+ subsets of Type 1 diabetes patients. Sequencing from cDNA could over-represent high-TCR-expressing cells. A closer apparent resemblance between naive, central memory and Treg TCRB repertoires was seen in patients than in healthy donors. PCR could preferentially amplify shorter templates, alike in patients and controls.

The TCR was taken from a man aged 25 to 40 with type 1 diabetes. Input material: central memory CD4+ T cells from blood. V gene TRBV6-6 combines with J gene TRBJ2-7; D possibly corresponds to TRBD1 (7 bases). DNA for the CDR3: TGTGCCAGCAGCCGCGGGCAGGGGGAGGAATCCTACGAGCAGTACTTC. Translated, it gives CASSRGQGEESYEQYF.